This T cell receptor beta chain came from a study of OX40 agonist ivuxolimab in advanced cancers. Germline-derived CDR1 and CDR2 are MDHEN and SYDVKM. V dropped 9 bases and J dropped 4 bases, with 24 bases sitting between them. The CDR3 is 16 amino acids. Sequencing was performed with immunoSEQ multiplex PCR; in TCRdb, only in-frame clones are kept and a portion is missing. The data show around 80,000 clones, roughly 89% seen once. The material was CD4+ or CD8+ T cells sorted from blood, obtained in a trial of the OX40 agonist ivuxolimab. The J gene is TRBJ2-5, the V gene TRBV28, with D maybe TRBD2 (6 bases). This clonotype was sampled from an adult with an advanced solid tumor such as melanoma, head and neck, liver or kidney cancer. This CDR3 reads CASSKRGAAKGETQYF. Written as DNA, the CDR3 is TGTGCCAGTAGCAAACGCGGGGCAGCTAAAGGAGAGACCCAGTACTTC.